The 23 T cell receptor beta chains given below trace back to one sample, sequenced in a study of T cells in Graves' hyperthyroidism and ophthalmopathy. TCR beta CDR3 regions were amplified from RNA transcripts. Using the HTBI primer set, a first-round RT-PCR was run on the TCR CDR3. TCRdb called the multiplex PCR reads again in MiXCR, with one record for every CDR3 protein. The data show some 150,000 distinct CDR3 sequences, approximately 20% seen once. Sample: blood. These receptors all stem from a woman between 45 and 65 years old with Graves' hyperthyroidism that later progressed to Graves' ophthalmopathy.

This clonotype occurred many times. The chain joins TRBV7-8 to TRBJ1-1; possibly TRBD1 for D (6 bases). The CDR3 consists of 16 residues. V was trimmed by 4 bases and J by 0 bases, leaving 15 bases between them. The V gene's germline CDR1 is SGHVS and CDR2 FQNEAQ. CDR3 loop: CASSSRRGQLNTEAFF. As DNA, the CDR3 is TGTGCCAGCAGCTCACGCCGCGGACAGTTGAACACTGAAGCTTTCTTT.

This clonotype was counted a few times. The gene calls are TRBV28 and TRBJ1-4, with D possibly being TRBD1 (5 bases). This CDR3 has 15 amino acids. CDR1 and CDR2 from the germline V gene are MDHEN and SYDVKM. The V gene lost 4 bases and the J gene lost 0 bases, with 9 bases spanning the gap. Here the CDR3 reads CASSWGRATNEKLFF. The CDR3 coding sequence is TGTGCCAGCAGTTGGGGGAGGGCAACTAATGAAAAACTGTTTTTT. Looking up the rest from reference TRBV28 and TRBJ1-4 gives the full variable domain: DVKVTQSSRYLVKRTGEKVFLECVQDMDHENMFWYRQDPGLGLRLIYFSYDVKMKEKGDIPEGYSVSREKKERFSLILESASTNQTSMYLCASSWGRATNEKLFFGSGTQLSVL.

A few counts support this clonotype. The V call is TRBV18, the J call TRBJ1-1, with a tentative D call TRBD1 (6 bases). The CDR3 runs 13 residues. Trimming shortened V by 5 bases and J by 2 bases, and 9 bases separated the two germline ends. Germline CDR1 reads KGHSH; CDR2 reads LQKENI. The CDR3 DNA sequence: TGTGCCAGCTCAGCGGGACACAACACTGAAGCTTTCTTT. Protein sequence: CASSAGHNTEAFF.

In its sample, this clonotype was seen many times. The chain combines TRBV2 with TRBJ2-3; TRBD2 matches at 13 bases. The junction had 13 bases not matched to a gene; V was cut back by 7 bases and J by 6 bases. In germline, CDR1 is SNHLY, CDR2 FYNNEI. This CDR3 has 17 residues. The CDR3 here is CASKTPGLAGARDTQYF. The CDR3 DNA reads TGTGCCAGCAAGACCCCAGGACTAGCGGGAGCACGCGATACGCAGTATTTT.

This clonotype showed up many times. This sequence joins TRBV28 and TRBJ1-5; the match to TRBD1 covers 10 bases. V was pared by 6 bases and J by 5 bases, with 7 bases of the junction left unmatched. The CDR3 is 15 residues long. Per the germline V gene, CDR1 is MDHEN and CDR2 is SYDVKM. The CDR3 here is CASRRGQGSDQPQHF. DNA for the CDR3: TGTGCCAGCAGGAGGGGACAGGGGAGTGATCAGCCCCAGCATTTT. The complete variable domain, with remaining parts taken from reference TRBV28 and TRBJ1-5, reads DVKVTQSSRYLVKRTGEKVFLECVQDMDHENMFWYRQDPGLGLRLIYFSYDVKMKEKGDIPEGYSVSREKKERFSLILESASTNQTSMYLCASRRGQGSDQPQHFGDGTRLSIL.

This clonotype came up many times. The chain uses TRBV28 and TRBJ2-1, with a possible D match to TRBD2 (6 bases). Trimming took 2 bases from V and 5 from J, leaving 10 bases between them. This CDR3 spans 14 amino acids. Germline assignment: CDR1 MDHEN and CDR2 SYDVKM. CDR3 in DNA: TGTGCCAGCAGTTTAAACGGGAGAAACAATGAGCAGTTCTTC. Translation: CASSLNGRNNEQFF.

Ten or more counts support this clonotype. The chain links TRBV6-1 to TRBJ2-7; D unresolved. CDR1 and CDR2 (germline): MNHNS, SASEGT. The V end lost 1 base, the J end lost 3 bases, and 4 bases lay between the germline ends. The CDR3 is made up of 12 amino acids. The CDR3 region is CASSEGFYEQYF. The CDR3 DNA reads as TGTGCCAGCAGTGAAGGGTTCTACGAGCAGTACTTC.

The chain is built from TRBV9 and TRBJ2-1; D call uncertain. V gave up 3 bases and J gave up 10 bases, with 17 bases separating them. The CDR3 covers 14 residues. Germline V gene data show CDR1 as SGDLS and CDR2 as YYNGEE. The chain's CDR3 is CASSESSVYREQFF. The CDR3 nucleotides are TGTGCCAGCAGCGAAAGTTCAGTTTACAGAGAGCAGTTCTTC.

This clonotype showed up many times. CDR3 nucleotide sequence: TGCAGTGCTAGAGGTGGAAAATGGGACACCATATATTTT. This sequence encodes CSARGGKWDTIYF. The chain has TRBV20-1 and TRBJ1-3; D remains ambiguous. The CDR3 has 13 amino acids. Germline V gene sequence: CDR1 DFQATT, CDR2 SNEGSKA (reference sequence). Trimming cost V 1 base and J 8 bases, with 12 bases left between them.

There are a few counts of this clonotype. The V and J genes are TRBV24-1 and TRBJ2-3; D is possibly TRBD2 (6 bases). Germline V gene lookup returns CDR1 KGHDR and CDR2 SFDVKD. The CDR3 runs to 14 residues. V was trimmed by 5 bases and J by 3 bases, leaving 11 bases between them. CDR3 in DNA: TGTGCCACCAGTGGGATCCGGGGGACAGATACGCAGTATTTT. Protein: CATSGIRGTDTQYF.

This clonotype appeared many times. The rearrangement uses TRBV11-2 and TRBJ1-1; no reliable D call. Trimming removed 0 bases at V and 4 bases at J, with 6 bases between. This CDR3 has 13 amino acids. From germline, CDR1 is SGHAT and CDR2 FQNNGV. CDR3 residues: CASSLDPFTEAFF. Written as DNA, the CDR3 is TGTGCCAGCAGCTTAGATCCCTTCACTGAAGCTTTCTTT.

This clonotype occurred a few times. The chain combines TRBV30 with TRBJ2-1; no clear D gene. The length of the CDR3 is 16 residues. The germline gives CDR1 GTSNPN, CDR2 SVGIG (reference sequence). V lost 2 bases and J lost 4, with 18 bases in between. CDR3 amino acids: CAWSNAPLIRYNEQFF. The CDR3 bases are TGTGCCTGGAGTAACGCCCCCCTAATTCGGTACAATGAGCAGTTCTTC.

This chain uses TRBV29-1 with TRBJ2-3; TRBD2 is a possible D gene (7 bases). Germline CDR1 reads SQVTM; CDR2 reads ANQGSEA. The CDR3 covers 12 residues. Trimming pared 7 bases from V and 5 bases from J, leaving 13 bases between. The DNA of the CDR3 is TGCAGCGGGGGGGGCGGGAAAGATACGCAGTATTTT. This codes for CSGGGGKDTQYF.

As to this clonotype: One base away lies a much larger clone, so this may be a sequencing read error. J is TRBJ1-2 and V is TRBV28; D perhaps matches TRBD1 (5 bases). Germline CDR1 reads MDHEN; CDR2 reads SYDVKM. This CDR3 is 15 amino acids long. Written as DNA, the CDR3 is TGTGCCAGCAGTTTATCGCAACCCAGGGTAGCTGGCTACGCCTTC. This translates into CASSLSQPRVAGYAF.

This clonotype showed up just a few times. This chain links TRBV5-4 with TRBJ1-1; D uncertain. The germline gives CDR1 SGHNT, CDR2 YYREEE (reference sequence). Between the trimmed V and J ends, which lost 0 bases and 3 bases, there was a span of 12 bases. This CDR3 spans 15 amino acids. The DNA for the CDR3 is TGTGCCAGCAGCTTGGCCCCCCCTGCGGACACTGAAGCTTTCTTT. This sequence encodes CASSLAPPADTEAFF.

The sample holds many counts of this clonotype. The V and J genes are TRBV28 and TRBJ1-2; 11 nucleotides agree with TRBD1. V dropped 4 bases and J dropped 7; count of bases not matched to a gene: 8. CDR3 size: 15 residues. Per germline, CDR1 MDHEN and CDR2 SYDVKM. CDR3 DNA: TGTGCCAGCAGTTACCGGGACAGGGGGTCTGGTGGCTACACCTTC. Protein: CASSYRDRGSGGYTF.

V is TRBV29-1 and J is TRBJ1-2; TRBD1 matches 7 bases. Germline CDR1 reads SQVTM; CDR2 reads ANQGSEA. After removal of 0 bases from V and 6 bases from J, the junction contained 13 bases not matched to a gene. The CDR3 consists of 16 residues. In nucleotides, the CDR3 is TGCAGCGTTGAAGACCGCCCTGACAGGGAGGGTGATGGCTACACCTTC. This gives the protein CSVEDRPDREGDGYTF.

Written as DNA, the CDR3 is TGTGCCAGCATGCTACCGGGTAATCAGCCCCAGCATTTT. This gives the protein CASMLPGNQPQHF. The chain has TRBV28 and TRBJ1-5; no definite D call. The V end lost 7 bases, the J end lost 4 bases, and 11 bases lay between the germline ends. CDR1 MDHEN and CDR2 SYDVKM come from the germline V gene. This CDR3 is built from 13 residues.

The CDR3 sequence: CSARDGSSTSGINFIYEQFF. The CDR3 DNA reads as TGCAGTGCTAGAGATGGTTCTTCGACTAGCGGGATTAATTTTATCTATGAGCAGTTCTTC. The V gene is TRBV20-1, the J gene TRBJ2-1, with TRBD2 identical over 11 bases. The germline V gene encodes CDR1 DFQATT and CDR2 SNEGSKA (reference sequence). The CDR3 spans 20 residues. V gave up 0 bases and J gave up 8 bases; unmatched junction bases: 21.

This clonotype was counted many times. The J gene is TRBJ1-1, the V gene TRBV28; the D gene is possibly TRBD1 (5 bases). CDR3 length: 15 amino acids. Germline CDR1 reads MDHEN; CDR2 reads SYDVKM. Trimming cost V 5 bases and J 0 bases, with 13 bases left between them. The CDR3 sequence: CASSPLQDMNTEAFF. CDR3 in DNA: TGTGCCAGCAGTCCGTTACAGGATATGAACACTGAAGCTTTCTTT.

In its sample, this clonotype was seen many times. The chain recombines TRBV7-2 with TRBJ2-3; D remains ambiguous. This CDR3 contains 11 residues. Per the germline V gene, CDR1 is SGHTA and CDR2 is FQGNSA. Between the trimmed V and J ends, which lost 5 bases and 4 bases, there was a span of 4 bases. The CDR3 reads CASSLADTQYF. CDR3 in DNA: TGTGCCAGCAGCCTGGCAGATACGCAGTATTTT.

The sample holds many counts of this clonotype. The chain couples TRBV27 to TRBJ2-7, with D perhaps matching TRBD2 (6 bases). The CDR3 contains 14 residues. The ends were cut back, 6 bases at V and 3 bases at J, with 15 bases in the middle. Germline V gene data show CDR1 as MNHEY and CDR2 as SMNVEV (reference sequence). CDR3 sequence: CASSPRGSGYEQYF. The CDR3 DNA reads TGTGCCAGCAGCCCCCGGGGTAGCGGCTACGAGCAGTACTTC.

This clonotype was counted many times. The chain combines TRBV20-1 with TRBJ2-7; 8 bases are shared with TRBD2. CDR1 is DFQATT, CDR2 SNEGSKA, per germline (reference sequence). The CDR3 totals 13 residues. The CDR3 region is CSVLADERYEQYF. The CDR3 bases are TGCAGCGTACTAGCGGACGAAAGATACGAGCAGTACTTC.